The present entry profiles one T cell receptor beta chain with its context. The CDR3 runs to 17 residues. This entry is derived from a study of OX40 agonist ivuxolimab in advanced cancers. As for the study in general: Partial responses occurred in Three dose-escalation patients, one with hepatocellular carcinoma and two with cutaneous melanoma.

Method: immunoSEQ multiplex PCR; TCRdb's copy keeps in-frame clones and lacks some. Of about 86,000 clones in the sample, roughly nine tenths were seen once. This receptor was identified in an adult with an advanced solid tumor such as melanoma, head and neck, liver or kidney cancer. The gene calls are TRBV21-1 and TRBJ1-5. TRBV21-1 is a pseudogene locus. The sample here was CD4+ or CD8+ T cells sorted from blood, taken in a trial of the OX40 agonist ivuxolimab. As DNA, the CDR3 is TGTGCCAGCAGCCAAGACTTTGCAAGGGTTCTCAATCAGCCCCAGCATTTT. The encoded protein is CASSQDFARVLNQPQHF.